This is a list of T cell receptor beta chains from one sample in a study of early T cells in non-severe SARS-CoV-2 infection. TCRdb re-called the 5' RACE reads with MiXCR, one entry per CDR3 protein. The sample lists 50,000 to 60,000 distinct CDR3 sequences; roughly 10% were seen once. The sequenced sample was whole blood. The receptors stem from an adult who was a healthcare worker with PCR-confirmed SARS-CoV-2 infection or an uninfected control (not recorded which). CDR3s include the opening cysteine and the closing phenylalanine or tryptophan. Fields, in order: V gene, J gene, clone size, D gene, CDR3 protein, CDR3 DNA. D genes are given only for firm matches. Not every row has a clone size; where given, it reads once, few, many or a size class.

TRBV7-2	TRBJ1-5	-	-	CASSLAGTGESPQHF	TGTGCCAGCAGCTTAGCTGGGACGGGGGAAAGCCCCCAGCATTTT
TRBV19	TRBJ1-2	-	-	CASNDNAGSSNYGYTF	TGTGCCAGTAACGATAACGCGGGGTCCTCTAACTATGGCTACACCTTC
TRBV6-5	TRBJ1-4	-	-	CASSPPGAEEEKLFF	TGTGCCAGCAGTCCACCGGGGGCCGAAGAAGAAAAACTGTTTTTT
TRBV9	TRBJ1-2	-	-	CASSVGPVDYGYTF	TGTGCCAGCAGCGTAGGTCCAGTGGACTATGGCTACACCTTC
TRBV18	TRBJ1-2	few	-	CASSPLQKQGYYGYTF	TGTGCCAGCTCACCACTTCAAAAGCAGGGCTACTATGGCTACACCTTC
TRBV5-6	TRBJ1-1	many	-	CASSSRDIAAFF	TGTGCCAGCAGCTCCCGGGACATTGCAGCTTTCTTT
TRBV3-1	TRBJ1-1	-	TRBD1	CASSPIGGTGVGGTEAFF	TGTGCCAGCAGCCCGATTGGCGGGACAGGGGTAGGGGGGACTGAAGCTTTCTTT
TRBV7-9	TRBJ1-1	many	TRBD1	CASSLGTGEGISTEAFF	TGTGCCAGCAGCTTGGGGACAGGGGAGGGAATTAGCACTGAAGCTTTCTTT
TRBV3-1	TRBJ1-1	-	-	CASSQGVRGAFF	TGTGCCAGCAGCCAAGGGGTTCGTGGGGCTTTCTTT
TRBV14	TRBJ2-7	-	-	CASSQAGQSSYEQYF	TGTGCCAGCAGCCAAGCGGGGCAAAGCTCCTACGAGCAGTACTTC
TRBV2	TRBJ1-2	-	TRBD1	CASLNDREDYGYTF	TGTGCCAGCCTAAACGACAGGGAAGACTATGGCTACACCTTC
TRBV6-5	TRBJ1-2	-	TRBD1	CASSRDRVYGYTF	TGTGCCAGCAGTCGAGACAGGGTATATGGCTACACCTTC
TRBV29-1	TRBJ2-5	-	TRBD2	CSVSSGREETQYF	TGCAGCGTTTCTAGCGGGAGGGAAGAGACCCAGTACTTC
TRBV15	TRBJ2-1	few	-	CATSRTTHNEQFF	TGTGCCACCAGCAGGACTACACACAATGAGCAGTTCTTC
TRBV7-9	TRBJ2-3	many	-	CASSLDTWTDTQYF	TGTGCCAGCAGCTTGGATACTTGGACAGATACGCAGTATTTT
TRBV3-1	TRBJ2-3	-	-	CASSLSGTDTQYF	TGTGCCAGCAGCCTCTCGGGCACAGATACGCAGTATTTT
TRBV10-2	TRBJ1-5	many	TRBD1	CASSEYPGRTGSVQPQHF	TGCGCCAGCAGTGAATATCCAGGGAGGACAGGGTCCGTGCAGCCCCAGCATTTT
TRBV28	TRBJ1-2	-	TRBD1	CASLSPGQGDTYGYTF	TGTGCCAGCCTTTCTCCGGGACAGGGGGATACCTATGGCTACACCTTC
TRBV29-1	TRBJ2-6	few	TRBD1	CSVLGTGSVLTF	TGCAGCGTTTTGGGGACAGGGTCGGTCCTGACTTTC
TRBV12-3/TRBV12-4	TRBJ1-2	few	-	CASSLATPYGYTF	TGTGCCAGCAGTTTGGCAACCCCTTATGGCTACACCTTC
TRBV30	TRBJ1-6	many	TRBD1	CAWSALDRGNSPLHF	TGTGCCTGGAGTGCACTAGACAGGGGAAATTCACCCCTCCACTTT
TRBV19	TRBJ1-1	few	-	CATLPRTVNTEAFF	TGTGCCACTCTCCCCCGGACGGTGAACACTGAAGCTTTCTTT
TRBV4-1	TRBJ2-7	few	TRBD1	CASSPGGTGAHEQYF	TGCGCCAGCAGCCCCGGAGGGACAGGGGCCCACGAGCAGTACTTC
TRBV4-1	TRBJ1-2	-	TRBD1	CASSQAGQGAYGYTF	TGCGCCAGCAGCCAAGCAGGACAGGGGGCCTATGGCTACACCTTC
TRBV5-1	TRBJ2-3	-	-	CASSLSLERGADTQYF	TGCGCCAGCAGCTTGTCACTCGAGAGGGGGGCAGATACGCAGTATTTT
TRBV29-1	TRBJ1-1	many	-	CSGMQGHRGTEAFF	TGCAGCGGGATGCAGGGCCATAGGGGTACTGAAGCTTTTTTT
TRBV7-6	TRBJ2-5	few	-	CASSSPGTRWETQYF	TGTGCCAGCAGCTCGCCCGGGACACGGTGGGAGACCCAGTACTTC
TRBV14	TRBJ2-5	-	TRBD1	CASSSRRTGEGETQYF	TGTGCCAGCAGCTCACGTAGGACAGGGGAAGGAGAGACCCAGTACTTC
TRBV2	TRBJ2-1	-	TRBD2	CASSANGAGGHNEQFF	TGTGCCAGCAGTGCCAACGGGGCGGGAGGGCACAATGAGCAGTTCTTC
TRBV10-2	TRBJ2-4	few	-	CASTIGISLAKNIQYF	TGCGCCAGCACTATTGGTATTTCCCTAGCCAAAAACATTCAGTACTTC
TRBV11-2	TRBJ1-3	few	-	CASSLGSNSGNTIYF	TGTGCCAGCAGCTTAGGGAGCAACTCTGGAAACACCATATATTTT
TRBV6-1	TRBJ2-5	-	-	CASSDRGLKTQYF	TGTGCCAGCAGTGATCGGGGGCTAAAGACCCAGTACTTC
TRBV12-3/TRBV12-4	TRBJ1-1	few	-	CASSLEGGRTEAFF	TGTGCCAGCAGTTTAGAGGGAGGGAGGACTGAAGCTTTCTTT
TRBV5-1	TRBJ2-7	-	-	CASSLAWAGASYEQYF	TGCGCCAGCAGCTTGGCTTGGGCAGGGGCCTCCTACGAGCAGTACTTC
TRBV14	TRBJ2-7	many	-	CASSRTRDPSYEQYF	TGTGCCAGCAGCCGCACCCGGGATCCTTCCTACGAGCAGTACTTC
TRBV11-2	TRBJ2-1	-	-	CASSLDMSNEQFF	TGTGCCAGCAGCTTAGATATGAGCAATGAGCAGTTCTTC
TRBV7-2	TRBJ1-1	-	TRBD1	CASSQDRTGNTEAFF	TGTGCCAGCAGCCAAGACCGGACAGGGAACACTGAAGCTTTCTTT
TRBV29-1	TRBJ2-1	many	-	CSGTPNNEQFF	TGCAGCGGGACCCCAAACAATGAGCAGTTCTTC
TRBV12-5	TRBJ1-5	few	-	CASGLDRALGNQPQHF	TGTGCTAGTGGTTTGGACAGGGCCTTGGGCAATCAGCCCCAGCATTTT
TRBV5-1	TRBJ2-3	-	TRBD1	CASSSLTGETDTQYF	TGCGCCAGCAGCTCTTTGACAGGGGAGACAGATACGCAGTATTTT
TRBV6-5	TRBJ1-1	-	-	CASSYRGAEAFF	TGTGCCAGCAGTTACAGGGGGGCTGAAGCTTTCTTT
TRBV10-1	TRBJ2-3	few	-	CASSEQYRTDTQYF	TGCGCCAGCAGTGAGCAGTATCGCACAGATACGCAGTATTTT
TRBV9	TRBJ1-1	many	-	CASSVGGTSTEAFF	TGTGCCAGCAGCGTAGGGGGGACCAGCACTGAAGCTTTCTTT
TRBV28	TRBJ1-1	-	-	CASSPQGGLVPEAFF	TGTGCCAGCAGCCCCCAAGGAGGCTTAGTACCTGAAGCTTTCTTT
TRBV15	TRBJ2-1	many	-	CATSATGTRSYNEQFF	TGTGCCACCAGCGCAACCGGGACTCGTTCCTACAATGAGCAGTTCTTC
TRBV11-2	TRBJ2-5	many	-	CASSYTGTETQYF	TGTGCCAGCAGCTATACAGGGACGGAGACCCAGTACTTC
TRBV3-1	TRBJ1-2	few	TRBD1	CASSQGPGQGSWGYTF	TGTGCCAGCAGCCAAGGTCCGGGACAGGGCTCTTGGGGCTACACCTTC
TRBV29-1	TRBJ2-7	few	TRBD2	CSVEIAGVYYEQYF	TGCAGCGTTGAGATAGCGGGAGTTTACTACGAGCAGTACTTC
TRBV5-1	TRBJ2-3	few	TRBD2	CASSYSGSGDTQYF	TGCGCCAGCAGCTATAGCGGGAGTGGAGATACGCAGTATTTT
TRBV20-1	TRBJ2-5	-	TRBD2	CRAGNNLTPKTQYF	TGCAGAGCGGGGAACAATCTTACCCCGAAGACCCAGTACTTC
TRBV29-1	TRBJ2-1	many	TRBD2	CSVEGLATFPIF	TGCAGCGTTGAAGGACTAGCAACCTTCCCGATCTTC
TRBV7-3	TRBJ2-3	-	-	CASSLRSGAVGADTQYF	TGTGCCAGCAGCTTAAGATCGGGAGCGGTCGGGGCAGATACGCAGTATTTT
TRBV6-5	TRBJ2-7	many	-	CASSQQISSYEQYF	TGTGCCAGCAGCCAACAGATTAGCTCCTACGAGCAGTACTTC
TRBV29-1	TRBJ1-2	-	-	CSATQVGNYGYTF	TGCAGCGCCACCCAAGTGGGGAACTATGGCTACACCTTC
TRBV5-1	TRBJ2-2	-	-	CASSLGNTGELFF	TGCGCCAGCAGCCTAGGTAACACCGGGGAGCTGTTTTTT
TRBV5-1	TRBJ2-5	many	TRBD2	CASSRRTSGKETQYF	TGCGCCAGCAGCCGCCGGACTAGCGGGAAAGAGACCCAGTACTTC
TRBV2	TRBJ2-1	many	TRBD2	CARAGTSGRDEQFF	TGTGCCAGGGCCGGGACTAGCGGGAGAGATGAGCAGTTCTTC
TRBV7-9	TRBJ2-5	many	-	CAVAGETQYF	TGTGCCGTGGCCGGGGAGACCCAGTACTTC
TRBV3-1	TRBJ1-4	many	-	CASRSTVTTEKLFF	TGTGCCAGCAGAAGCACAGTGACGACTGAAAAACTGTTTTTT
TRBV5-1	TRBJ2-5	-	TRBD1	CASSEQGAETQYF	TGCGCCAGCAGCGAACAGGGGGCAGAGACCCAGTACTTC